This T cell receptor beta chain is from a study of CD8 T cells in Susac syndrome. At the level of the study: Patients with Susac syndrome had blood drawn and were at that point therapy-naive, on corticosteroids, or on intravenous immunoglobulin alone. Study-level points and caveats: TEMRA cells and active patients showed peak Susac CD8+ clonal expansion.

Per the germline V gene, CDR1 is SGHDT and CDR2 is YYEEEE. Unmatched junction bases numbered 14, after V lost 5 bases and J lost 2 bases. The CDR3 spans 17 residues. With random hexamers, reverse transcription was performed on 0.5 to 1 ug of RNA. The immunoSEQ assay covered 54 Vbeta and 13 Jbeta segments for CDR3. Using its own MiXCR run on the immunoSEQ multiplex PCR reads, TCRdb lists one record per CDR3 protein. Here the sample spans approximately 87,000 distinct CDR3 sequences, 95% to 96% being singletons. As concerns this clonotype: Antigen specificity is unknown.

Input material: CD8+ T cells from PBMCs. V usage is TRBV5-6 and J usage is TRBJ2-7; 9 bases agree with TRBD2. This TCR was sampled from a human donor with Susac syndrome. The DNA of the CDR3 is TGTGCCAGCAGTTCTCTAAGGATGAGCGGGAGGCCCTACGAGCAGTACTTC. Protein: CASSSLRMSGRPYEQYF.